The following is a TCR beta chain sequence with its context. The protocol was immunoSEQ multiplex PCR, while the TCRdb copy is restricted to in-frame clones and leaves out a portion. Among about 150,000 clones listed, 88% were seen once. The data stem from a study of control samples from healthy donors and cancer patients. CDR1 is SQVTM and CDR2 is ANQGSEA in the germline V gene. V was shortened by 3 bases and J by 1 base, with 9 bases between the two germline ends. CDR3 size: 13 residues. The source is a man between 18 and 35 years old in good health. The sequenced sample consisted of blood. The rearrangement uses TRBV29-1 and TRBJ1-2; D not resolved. The CDR3 DNA reads TGCAGCGTTGACGGCGCGGGTAACTATGGCTACACCTTC. Its protein product is CSVDGAGNYGYTF.